This T cell receptor beta chain emerged from a study of cytomegalovirus exposure and HLA in healthy donors. Assay used: immunoSEQ multiplex PCR; TCRdb lists only in-frame clones, some missing. The sample gives around 200,000 clones, 84% of which show up once; 2.8% is in the top ten. Between the trimmed V and J ends, which lost 3 bases and 3 bases, there was a span of 8 bases. The CDR3 has 13 residues. CDR1 and CDR2 (germline): SNHLY, FYNNEI. The sequenced sample consisted of PBMCs. The sequence came from a woman aged 18-29 years in good health and CMV-seropositive. The chain has TRBV2 and TRBJ1-2; no clear D. CDR3 sequence: CASSEAGYYGYTF. In DNA, the CDR3 is TGTGCCAGCAGTGAGGCGGGATACTATGGCTACACCTTC.